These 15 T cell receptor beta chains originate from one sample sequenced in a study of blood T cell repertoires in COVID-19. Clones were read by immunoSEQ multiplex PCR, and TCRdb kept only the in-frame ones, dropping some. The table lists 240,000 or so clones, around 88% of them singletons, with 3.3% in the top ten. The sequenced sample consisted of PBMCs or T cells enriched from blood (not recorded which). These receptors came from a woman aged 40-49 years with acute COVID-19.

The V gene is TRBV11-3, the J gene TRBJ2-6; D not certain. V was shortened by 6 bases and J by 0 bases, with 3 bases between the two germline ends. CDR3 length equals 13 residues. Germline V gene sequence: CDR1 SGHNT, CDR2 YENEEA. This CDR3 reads CASRSSGANVLTF. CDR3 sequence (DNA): TGTGCCAGCAGGAGCTCTGGGGCCAACGTCCTGACTTTC.

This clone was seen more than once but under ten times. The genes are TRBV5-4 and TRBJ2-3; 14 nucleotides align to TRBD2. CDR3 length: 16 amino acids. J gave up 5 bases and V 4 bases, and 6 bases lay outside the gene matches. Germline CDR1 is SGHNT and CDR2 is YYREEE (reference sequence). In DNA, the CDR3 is TGTGCCAGCAGCACCGGGACTAGCGGGAGTCAAGATACGCAGTATTTT. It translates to CASSTGTSGSQDTQYF. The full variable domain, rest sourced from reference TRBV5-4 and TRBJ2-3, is ETGVTQSPTHLIKTRGQQVTLRCSSQSGHNTVSWYQQALGQGPQFIFQYYREEENGRGNFPPRFSGLQFPNYSSELNVNALELDDSALYLCASSTGTSGSQDTQYFGPGTRLTVL.

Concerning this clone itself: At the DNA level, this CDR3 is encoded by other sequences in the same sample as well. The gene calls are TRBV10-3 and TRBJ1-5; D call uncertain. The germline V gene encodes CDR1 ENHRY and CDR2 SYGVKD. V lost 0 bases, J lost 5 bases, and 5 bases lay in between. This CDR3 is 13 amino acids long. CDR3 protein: CAISESGDQPQHF. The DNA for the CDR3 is TGTGCCATCAGTGAGTCGGGCGATCAGCCCCAGCATTTT.

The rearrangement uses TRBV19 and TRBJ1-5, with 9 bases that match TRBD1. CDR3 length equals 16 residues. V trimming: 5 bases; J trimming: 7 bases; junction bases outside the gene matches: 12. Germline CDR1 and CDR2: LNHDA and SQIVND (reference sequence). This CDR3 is CASSEMDRGLGQPQHF. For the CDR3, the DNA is TGTGCCAGTAGTGAGATGGACAGGGGACTTGGGCAGCCCCAGCATTTT.

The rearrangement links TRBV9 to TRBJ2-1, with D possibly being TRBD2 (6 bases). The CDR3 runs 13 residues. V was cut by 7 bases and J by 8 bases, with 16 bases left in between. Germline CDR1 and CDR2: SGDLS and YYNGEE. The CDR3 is CASDREFGDEQFF. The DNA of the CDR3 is TGTGCCAGCGACCGGGAGTTCGGCGATGAGCAGTTCTTC.

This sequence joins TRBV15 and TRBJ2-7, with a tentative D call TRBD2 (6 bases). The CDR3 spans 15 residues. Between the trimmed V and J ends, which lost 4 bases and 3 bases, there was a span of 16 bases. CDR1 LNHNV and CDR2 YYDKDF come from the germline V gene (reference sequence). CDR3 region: CATSTGRGNYYEQYF. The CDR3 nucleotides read TGTGCCACCAGCACCGGACGGGGGAACTACTACGAGCAGTACTTC. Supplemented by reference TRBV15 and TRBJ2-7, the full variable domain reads DAMVIQNPRYQVTQFGKPVTLSCSQTLNHNVMYWYQQKSSQAPKLLFHYYDKDFNNEADTPDNFQSRRPNTSFCFLDIRSPGLGDTAMYLCATSTGRGNYYEQYFGPGTRLTVT.

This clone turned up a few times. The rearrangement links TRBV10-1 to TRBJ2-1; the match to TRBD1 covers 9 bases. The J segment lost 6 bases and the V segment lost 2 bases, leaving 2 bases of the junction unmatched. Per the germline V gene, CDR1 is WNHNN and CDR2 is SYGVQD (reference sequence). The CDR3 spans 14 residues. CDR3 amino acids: CASSEDRGSNEQFF. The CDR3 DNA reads TGCGCCAGCAGTGAGGACAGGGGGAGCAATGAGCAGTTCTTC.

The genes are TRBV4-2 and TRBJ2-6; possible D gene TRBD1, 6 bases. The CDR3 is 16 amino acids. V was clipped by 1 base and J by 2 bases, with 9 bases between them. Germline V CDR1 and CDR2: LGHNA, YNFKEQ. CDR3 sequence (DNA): TGTGCCAGCAGCCAAGCGTCAGGGGCTGGGGCCAACGTCCTGACTTTC. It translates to CASSQASGAGANVLTF.

CDR3 protein: CASSIGTASTDTQYF. CDR3 DNA: TGTGCCAGTAGTATAGGGACAGCTAGCACAGATACGCAGTATTTT. V and J are TRBV19 and TRBJ2-3, with D perhaps matching TRBD1 (6 bases). Germline values: CDR1 LNHDA, CDR2 SQIVND (reference sequence). V lost 1 base and J lost 0, with 8 bases in between. This CDR3 has 15 residues.

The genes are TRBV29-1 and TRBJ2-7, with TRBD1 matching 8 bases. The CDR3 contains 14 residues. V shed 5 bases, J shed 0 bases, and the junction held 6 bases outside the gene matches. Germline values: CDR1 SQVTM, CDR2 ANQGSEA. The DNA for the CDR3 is TGCAGCGTTTTAGGACAGGGAAGCTCCTACGAGCAGTACTTC. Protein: CSVLGQGSSYEQYF.

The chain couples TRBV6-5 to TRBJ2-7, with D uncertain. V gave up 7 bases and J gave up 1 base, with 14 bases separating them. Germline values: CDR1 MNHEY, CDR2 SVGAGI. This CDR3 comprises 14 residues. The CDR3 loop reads CASTPLPRSYEQYF. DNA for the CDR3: TGTGCCAGCACCCCCCTACCCCGGTCCTACGAGCAGTACTTC.

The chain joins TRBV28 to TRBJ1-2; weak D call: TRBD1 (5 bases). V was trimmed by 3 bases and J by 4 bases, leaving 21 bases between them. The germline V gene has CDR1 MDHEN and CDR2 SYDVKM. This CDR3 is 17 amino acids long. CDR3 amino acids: CASSLGQGIEISYGYTF. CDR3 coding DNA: TGTGCCAGCAGTTTGGGGCAGGGTATTGAAATTAGCTATGGCTACACCTTC.

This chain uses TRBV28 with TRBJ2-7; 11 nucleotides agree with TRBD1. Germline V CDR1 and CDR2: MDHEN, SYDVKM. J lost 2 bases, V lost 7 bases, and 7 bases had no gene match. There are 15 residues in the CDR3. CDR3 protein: CASTPPGQGAYEQYF. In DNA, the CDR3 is TGTGCCAGCACTCCTCCGGGACAGGGGGCCTACGAGCAGTACTTC.

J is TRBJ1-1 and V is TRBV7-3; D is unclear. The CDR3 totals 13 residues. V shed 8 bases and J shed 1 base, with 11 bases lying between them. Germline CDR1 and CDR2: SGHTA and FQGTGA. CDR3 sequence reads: CASAMEENTEAFF. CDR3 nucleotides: TGTGCCAGCGCCATGGAGGAGAACACTGAAGCTTTCTTT.

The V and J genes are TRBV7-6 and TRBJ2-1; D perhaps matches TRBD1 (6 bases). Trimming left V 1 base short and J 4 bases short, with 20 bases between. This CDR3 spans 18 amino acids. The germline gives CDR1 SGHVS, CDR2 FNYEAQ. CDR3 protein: CASSLGPLTGSRYNEQFF. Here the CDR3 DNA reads TGTGCCAGCAGCTTAGGACCCCTTACAGGGAGCCGTTACAATGAGCAGTTCTTC.